The table lists the clone carrying this T cell receptor beta chain with a count of one. The target antigen is unknown. The CDR3 contains 16 residues. The junction had 7 bases not matched to a gene; V was cut back by 0 bases and J by 6 bases. From germline, CDR1 is LGHDT and CDR2 YNNKEL (reference sequence). Using immunoSEQ multiplex PCR, the repertoire was profiled, and TCRdb retains in-frame clones only, with some absent. The table lists under 120,000 clones, 87% of them singletons. These data are taken from a study of T cell responses to AZD1222 COVID-19 vaccine. Whole-study results and caveats: Repertoires were collected only later (after the peak T cell response had occurred).

This sequence was found in an adult who received the AZD1222 COVID-19 vaccine. This specimen was peripheral blood, taken 28 days after the second AZD1222 dose. J is TRBJ2-1 and V is TRBV3-1 (or the pseudogene TRBV3-2); TRBD2 matches at 8 bases. Here the CDR3 DNA reads TGTGCCAGCAGCCAAGATGTAGCGGGGCGGGGCAATGAGCAGTTCTTC. Amino acids: CASSQDVAGRGNEQFF.